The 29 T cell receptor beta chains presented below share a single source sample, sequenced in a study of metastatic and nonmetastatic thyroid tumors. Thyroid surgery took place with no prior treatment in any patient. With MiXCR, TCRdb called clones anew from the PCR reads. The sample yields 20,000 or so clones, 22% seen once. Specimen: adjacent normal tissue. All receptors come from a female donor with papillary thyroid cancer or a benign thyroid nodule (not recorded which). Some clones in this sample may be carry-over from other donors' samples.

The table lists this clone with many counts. The CDR3 region is CASSLVDRAGNTIYF. The CDR3 DNA is TGTGCCAGCAGCTTAGTGGACAGGGCTGGAAACACCATATATTTT. The rearrangement uses TRBV7-9 and TRBJ1-3; 8 bases align to TRBD1. V lost 1 base and J lost 2; bases outside the gene matches: 1. The germline V gene encodes CDR1 SEHNR and CDR2 FQNEAQ (reference sequence). The CDR3 is 15 amino acids. Together with reference TRBV7-9 and TRBJ1-3, the CDR3 gives the full variable domain: DTGVSQNPRHKITKRGQNVTFRCDPISEHNRLYWYRQTLGQGPEFLTYFQNEAQLEKSRLLSDRFSAERPKGSFSTLEIQRTEQGDSAMYLCASSLVDRAGNTIYFGEGSWLTVV.

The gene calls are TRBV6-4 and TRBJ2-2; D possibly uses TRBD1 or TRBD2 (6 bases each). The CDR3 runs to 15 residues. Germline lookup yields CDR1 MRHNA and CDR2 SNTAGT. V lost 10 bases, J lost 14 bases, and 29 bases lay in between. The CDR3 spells CATPYPGDNTGGLFF. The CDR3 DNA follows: TGTGCCACCCCATACCCGGGGGACAACACCGGGGGTCTGTTTTTT.

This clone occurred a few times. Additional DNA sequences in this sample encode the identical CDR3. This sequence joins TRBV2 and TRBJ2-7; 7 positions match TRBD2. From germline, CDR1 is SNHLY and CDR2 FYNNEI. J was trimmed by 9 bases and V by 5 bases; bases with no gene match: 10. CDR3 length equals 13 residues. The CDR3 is CASSYSSSGVQYF. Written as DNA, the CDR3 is TGTGCCAGCAGTTACTCGTCAAGCGGGGTGCAGTACTTC.

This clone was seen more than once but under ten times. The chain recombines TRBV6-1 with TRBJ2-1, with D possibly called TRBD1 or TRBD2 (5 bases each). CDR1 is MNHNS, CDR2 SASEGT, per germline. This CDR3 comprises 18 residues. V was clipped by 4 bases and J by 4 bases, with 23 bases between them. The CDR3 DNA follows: TGTGCCAGCAGTGCTTTACCCGGGGCCGGCCATTTTTACAATGAGCAGTTCTTC. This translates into CASSALPGAGHFYNEQFF.

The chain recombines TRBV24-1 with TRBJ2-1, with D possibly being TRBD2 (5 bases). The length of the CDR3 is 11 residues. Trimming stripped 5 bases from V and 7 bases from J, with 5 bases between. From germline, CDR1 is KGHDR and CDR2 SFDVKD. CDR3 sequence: CATSAGNEQFF. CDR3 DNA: TGTGCCACCAGTGCGGGAAATGAGCAGTTCTTC.

The CDR3 DNA sequence: TGCAGTGCTAGGAGCGTTTCCTACGAGCAGTACTTC. Its protein product is CSARSVSYEQYF. J is TRBJ2-7 and V is TRBV20-1; D is unresolved. Between the trimmed V and J ends, which lost 3 bases and 1 base, there was a span of 7 bases. The CDR3 runs 12 residues. Germline CDR1 is DFQATT and CDR2 is SNEGSKA (reference sequence).

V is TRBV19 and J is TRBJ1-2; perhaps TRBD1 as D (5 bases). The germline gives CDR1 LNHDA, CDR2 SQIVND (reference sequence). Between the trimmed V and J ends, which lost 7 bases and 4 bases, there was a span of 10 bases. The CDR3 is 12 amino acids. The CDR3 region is CASTPGSYGYTF. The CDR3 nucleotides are TGTGCCAGTACCCCAGGGTCCTATGGCTACACCTTC.

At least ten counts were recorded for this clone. CDR3 nucleotide sequence: TGTGCCAGCAGCCAGTCAGGGATCTACAATGAGCAGTTCTTC. It specifies CASSQSGIYNEQFF. The chain uses TRBV3-1 and TRBJ2-1; weak D call: TRBD1 (5 bases). Trimming pared 3 bases from V and 3 bases from J, leaving 9 bases between. The CDR3 runs to 14 residues. Germline CDR1 LGHDT, CDR2 YNNKEL (reference sequence).

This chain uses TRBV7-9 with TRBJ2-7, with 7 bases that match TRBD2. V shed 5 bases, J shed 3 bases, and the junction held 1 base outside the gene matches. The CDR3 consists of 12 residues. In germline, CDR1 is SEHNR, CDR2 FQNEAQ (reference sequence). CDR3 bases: TGTGCCAGCAGCCCGGGGGGCTACGAGCAGTACTTC. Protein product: CASSPGGYEQYF.

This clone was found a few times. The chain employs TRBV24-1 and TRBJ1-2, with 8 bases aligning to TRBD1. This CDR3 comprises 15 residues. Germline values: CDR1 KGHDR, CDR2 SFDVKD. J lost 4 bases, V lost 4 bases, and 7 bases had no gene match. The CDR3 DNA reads TGTGCCACCAGTGACGCAACCGGGACAGGCTATGGCTACACCTTC. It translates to CATSDATGTGYGYTF.

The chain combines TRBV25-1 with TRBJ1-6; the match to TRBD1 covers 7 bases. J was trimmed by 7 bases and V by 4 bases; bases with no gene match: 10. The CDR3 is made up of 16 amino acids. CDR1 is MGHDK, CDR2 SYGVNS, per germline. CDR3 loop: CASSGVGQTTNSPLHF. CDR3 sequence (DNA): TGTGCCAGCAGTGGGGTGGGACAGACAACCAATTCACCCCTCCACTTT.

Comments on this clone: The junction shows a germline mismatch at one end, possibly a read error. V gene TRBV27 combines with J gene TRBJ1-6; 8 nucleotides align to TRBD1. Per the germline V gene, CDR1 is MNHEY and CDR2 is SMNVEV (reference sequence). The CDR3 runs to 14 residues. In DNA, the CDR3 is TGTGCCAGCAAGGCCCAGGGGGCGGATTCACCCATCCACTTT. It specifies CASKAQGADSPIHF.

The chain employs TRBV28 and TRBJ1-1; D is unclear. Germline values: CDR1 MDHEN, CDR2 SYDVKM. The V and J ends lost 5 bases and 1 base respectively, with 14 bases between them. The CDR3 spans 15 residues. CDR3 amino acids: CASSQVGAGNTEAFF. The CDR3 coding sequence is TGTGCCAGCAGTCAGGTCGGCGCAGGGAACACTGAAGCTTTCTTT. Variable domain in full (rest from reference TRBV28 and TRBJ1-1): DVKVTQSSRYLVKRTGEKVFLECVQDMDHENMFWYRQDPGLGLRLIYFSYDVKMKEKGDIPEGYSVSREKKERFSLILESASTNQTSMYLCASSQVGAGNTEAFFGQGTRLTVV.

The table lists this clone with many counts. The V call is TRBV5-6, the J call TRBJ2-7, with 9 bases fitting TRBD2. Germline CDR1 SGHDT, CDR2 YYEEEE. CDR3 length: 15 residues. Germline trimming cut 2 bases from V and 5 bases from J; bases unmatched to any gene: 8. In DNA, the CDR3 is TGTGCCAGCAGCTTCGGCGGGGGGGCCAGGAACGAGCAGTACTTC. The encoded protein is CASSFGGGARNEQYF.

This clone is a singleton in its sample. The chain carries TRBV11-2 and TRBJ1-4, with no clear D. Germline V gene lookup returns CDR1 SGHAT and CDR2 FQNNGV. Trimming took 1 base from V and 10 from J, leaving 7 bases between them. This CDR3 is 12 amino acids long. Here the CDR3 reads CASSLGVGKLFF. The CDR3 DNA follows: TGTGCCAGCAGCTTAGGGGTAGGAAAACTGTTTTTT.

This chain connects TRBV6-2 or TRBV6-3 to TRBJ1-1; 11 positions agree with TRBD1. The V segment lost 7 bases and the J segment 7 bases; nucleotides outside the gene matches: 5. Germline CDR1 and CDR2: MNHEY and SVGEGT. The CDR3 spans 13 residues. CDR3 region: CASKSGTGGEAFF. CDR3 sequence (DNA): TGTGCCAGCAAATCGGGGACAGGGGGTGAAGCTTTCTTT.

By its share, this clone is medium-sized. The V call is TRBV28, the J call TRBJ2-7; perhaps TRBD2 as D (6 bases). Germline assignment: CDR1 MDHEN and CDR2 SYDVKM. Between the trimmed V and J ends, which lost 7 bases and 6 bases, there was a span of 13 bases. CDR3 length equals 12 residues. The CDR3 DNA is TGTGCCAGCAAGTTTGGAGGGTTCGAGCAGTACTTC. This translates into CASKFGGFEQYF.

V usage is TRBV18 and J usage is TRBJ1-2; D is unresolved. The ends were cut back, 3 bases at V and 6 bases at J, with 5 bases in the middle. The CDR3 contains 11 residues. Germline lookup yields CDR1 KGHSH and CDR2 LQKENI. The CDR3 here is CASSPRNGYTF. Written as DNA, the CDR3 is TGTGCCAGCTCACCCCGGAATGGCTACACCTTC.

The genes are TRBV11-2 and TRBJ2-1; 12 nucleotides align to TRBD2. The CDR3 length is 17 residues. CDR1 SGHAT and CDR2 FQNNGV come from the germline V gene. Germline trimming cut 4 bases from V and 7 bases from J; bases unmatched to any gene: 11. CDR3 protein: CASSSTSGSVMGNEQFF. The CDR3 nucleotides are TGTGCCAGCAGCTCGACTAGCGGGAGTGTGATGGGGAATGAGCAGTTCTTC.

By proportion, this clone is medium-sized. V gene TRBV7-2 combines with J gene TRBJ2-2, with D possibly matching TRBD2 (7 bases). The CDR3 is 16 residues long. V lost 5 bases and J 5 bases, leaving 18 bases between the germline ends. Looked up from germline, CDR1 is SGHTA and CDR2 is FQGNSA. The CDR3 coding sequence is TGTGCCAGCAGCCGGCGCGGGGGCGGTTATACCGGGGAGCTGTTTTTT. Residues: CASSRRGGGYTGELFF.

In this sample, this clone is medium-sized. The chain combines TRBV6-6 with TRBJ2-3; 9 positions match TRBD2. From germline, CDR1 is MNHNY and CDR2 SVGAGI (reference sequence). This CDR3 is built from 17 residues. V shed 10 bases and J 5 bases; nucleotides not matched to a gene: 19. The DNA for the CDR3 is TGTGCCACATTCCCGAAGTCGGGCGGGAGGGCCTTAGATACGCAGTATTTT. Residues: CATFPKSGGRALDTQYF.

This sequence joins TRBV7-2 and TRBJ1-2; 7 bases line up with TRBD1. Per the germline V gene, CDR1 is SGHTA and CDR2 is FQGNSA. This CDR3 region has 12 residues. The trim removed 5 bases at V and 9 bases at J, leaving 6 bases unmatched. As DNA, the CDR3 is TGTGCCAGCAGCACCCCCAGGGGGAGCTACACCTTC. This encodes CASSTPRGSYTF. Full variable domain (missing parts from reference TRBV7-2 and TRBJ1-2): GAGVSQSPSNKVTEKGKDVELRCDPISGHTALYWYRQSLGQGLEFLIYFQGNSAPDKSGLPSDRFSAERTGGSVSTLTIQRTQQEDSAVYLCASSTPRGSYTFGSGTRLTVV.

Here the CDR3 DNA reads TGTGCCAGCGCCGAGGAGACCCAGTACTTC. It specifies CASAEETQYF. The chain uses TRBV2 and TRBJ2-5, with D uncertain. The CDR3 length is 10 residues. V lost 8 bases to trimming and J lost 5 bases, with 6 bases between them. Germline V lookup: CDR1 SNHLY, CDR2 FYNNEI.

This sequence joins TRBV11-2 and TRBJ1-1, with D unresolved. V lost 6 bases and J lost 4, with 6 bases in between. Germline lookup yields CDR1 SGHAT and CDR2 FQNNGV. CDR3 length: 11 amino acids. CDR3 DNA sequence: TGTGCCAGCAGAAGAGGCACTGAAGCTTTCTTT. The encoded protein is CASRRGTEAFF.

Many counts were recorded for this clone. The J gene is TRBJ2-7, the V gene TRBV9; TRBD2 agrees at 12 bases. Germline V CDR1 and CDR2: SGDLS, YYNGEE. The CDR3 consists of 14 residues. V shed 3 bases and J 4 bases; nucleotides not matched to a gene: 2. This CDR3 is CASSASGRDYEQYF. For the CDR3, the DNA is TGTGCCAGCAGCGCTAGCGGGAGGGATTACGAGCAGTACTTC.

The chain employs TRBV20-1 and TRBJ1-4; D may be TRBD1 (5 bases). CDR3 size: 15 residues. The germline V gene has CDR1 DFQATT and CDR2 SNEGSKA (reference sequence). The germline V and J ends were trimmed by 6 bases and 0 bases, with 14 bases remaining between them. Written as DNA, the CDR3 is TGCAGTGCCACCGGGACGGGCGCAACTAATGAAAAACTGTTTTTT. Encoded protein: CSATGTGATNEKLFF.

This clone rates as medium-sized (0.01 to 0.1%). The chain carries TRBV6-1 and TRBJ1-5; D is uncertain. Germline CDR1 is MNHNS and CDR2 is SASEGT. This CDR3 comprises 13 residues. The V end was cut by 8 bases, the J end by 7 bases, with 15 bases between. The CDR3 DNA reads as TGTGCCAGCGCCCCAAACCCGAAGCAGCCCCAGCATTTT. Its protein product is CASAPNPKQPQHF.

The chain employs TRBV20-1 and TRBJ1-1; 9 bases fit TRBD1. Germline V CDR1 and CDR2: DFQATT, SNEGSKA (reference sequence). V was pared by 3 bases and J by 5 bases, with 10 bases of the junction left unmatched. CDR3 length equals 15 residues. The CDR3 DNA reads TGCAGTGCTAGGCCGGGACAGGGTTGGCGAACTGAAGCTTTCTTT. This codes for CSARPGQGWRTEAFF.

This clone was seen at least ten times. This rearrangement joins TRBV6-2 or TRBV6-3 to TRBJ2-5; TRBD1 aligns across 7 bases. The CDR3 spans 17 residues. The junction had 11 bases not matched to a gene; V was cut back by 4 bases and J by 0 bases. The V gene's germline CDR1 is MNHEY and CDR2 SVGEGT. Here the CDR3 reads CASSSPLDRRNQETQYF. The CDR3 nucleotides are TGTGCCAGCAGTTCCCCTCTGGACAGGAGAAACCAAGAGACCCAGTACTTC.